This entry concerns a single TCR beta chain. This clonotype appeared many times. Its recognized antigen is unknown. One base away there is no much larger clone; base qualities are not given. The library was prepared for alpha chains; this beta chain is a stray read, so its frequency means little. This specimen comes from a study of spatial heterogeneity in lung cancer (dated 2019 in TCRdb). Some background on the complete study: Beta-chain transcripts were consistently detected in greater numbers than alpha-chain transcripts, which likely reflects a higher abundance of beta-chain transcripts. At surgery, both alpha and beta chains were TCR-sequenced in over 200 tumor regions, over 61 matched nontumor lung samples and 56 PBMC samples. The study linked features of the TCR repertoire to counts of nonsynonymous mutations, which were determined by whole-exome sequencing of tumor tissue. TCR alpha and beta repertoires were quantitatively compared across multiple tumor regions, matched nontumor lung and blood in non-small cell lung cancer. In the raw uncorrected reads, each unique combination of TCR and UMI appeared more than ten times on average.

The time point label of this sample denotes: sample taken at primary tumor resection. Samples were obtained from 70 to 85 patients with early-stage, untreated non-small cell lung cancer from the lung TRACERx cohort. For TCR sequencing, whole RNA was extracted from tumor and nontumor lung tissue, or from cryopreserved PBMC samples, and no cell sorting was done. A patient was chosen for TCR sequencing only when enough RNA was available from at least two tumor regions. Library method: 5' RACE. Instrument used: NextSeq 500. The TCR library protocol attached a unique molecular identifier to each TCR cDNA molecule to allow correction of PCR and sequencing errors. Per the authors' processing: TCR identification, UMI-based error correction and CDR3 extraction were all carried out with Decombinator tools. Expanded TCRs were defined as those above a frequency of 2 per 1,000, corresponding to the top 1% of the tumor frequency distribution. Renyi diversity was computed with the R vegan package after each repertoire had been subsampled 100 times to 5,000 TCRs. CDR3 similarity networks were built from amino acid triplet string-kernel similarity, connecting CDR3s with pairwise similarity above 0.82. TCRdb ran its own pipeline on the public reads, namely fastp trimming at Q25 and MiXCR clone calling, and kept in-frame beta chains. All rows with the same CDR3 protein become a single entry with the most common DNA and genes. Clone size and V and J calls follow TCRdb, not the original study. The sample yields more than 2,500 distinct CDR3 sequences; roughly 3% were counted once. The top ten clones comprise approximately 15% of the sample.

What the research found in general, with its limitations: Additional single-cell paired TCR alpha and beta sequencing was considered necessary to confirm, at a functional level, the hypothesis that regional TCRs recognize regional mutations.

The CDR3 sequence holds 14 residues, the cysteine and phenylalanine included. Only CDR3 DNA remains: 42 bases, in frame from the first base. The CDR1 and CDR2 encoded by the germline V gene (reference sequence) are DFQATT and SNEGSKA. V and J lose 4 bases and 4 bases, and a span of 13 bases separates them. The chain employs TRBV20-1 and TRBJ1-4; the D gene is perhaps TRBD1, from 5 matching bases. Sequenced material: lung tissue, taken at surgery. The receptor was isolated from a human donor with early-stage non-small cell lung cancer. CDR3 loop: CSATSGRNNEKLFF. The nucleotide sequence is TGCAGTGCTACGTCAGGGCGGAATAATGAAAAACTGTTTTTT.